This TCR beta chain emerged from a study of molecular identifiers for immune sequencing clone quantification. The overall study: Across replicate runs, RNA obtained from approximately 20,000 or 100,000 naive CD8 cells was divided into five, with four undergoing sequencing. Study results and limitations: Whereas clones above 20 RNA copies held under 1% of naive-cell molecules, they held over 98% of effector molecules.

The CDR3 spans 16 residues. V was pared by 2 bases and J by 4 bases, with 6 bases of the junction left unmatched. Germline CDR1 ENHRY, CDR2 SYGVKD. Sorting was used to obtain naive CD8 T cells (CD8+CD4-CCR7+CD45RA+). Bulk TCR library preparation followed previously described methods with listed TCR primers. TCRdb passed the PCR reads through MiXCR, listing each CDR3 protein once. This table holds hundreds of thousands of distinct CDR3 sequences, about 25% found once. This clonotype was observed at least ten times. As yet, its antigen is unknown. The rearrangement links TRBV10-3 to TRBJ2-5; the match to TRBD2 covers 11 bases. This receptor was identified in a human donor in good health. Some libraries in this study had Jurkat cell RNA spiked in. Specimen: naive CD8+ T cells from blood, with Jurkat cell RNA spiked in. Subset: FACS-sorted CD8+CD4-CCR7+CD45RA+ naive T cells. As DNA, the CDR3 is TGTGCCATCAGTGAGCCGACTAGCGGGGTAGGAGAGACCCAGTACTTC. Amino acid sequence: CAISEPTSGVGETQYF.